The 19 T cell receptor beta chains below come from one sample, sequenced in a study of T cells in Graves' hyperthyroidism and ophthalmopathy (dated by TCRdb to the late 2010s). Preparation of the library involved multiplex PCR. The instrument was an Illumina HiSeq 2000. The TCR beta CDR3 regions were amplified from the RNA transcripts. For the first round of RT-PCR on the TCR CDR3, the HTBI primer set was used together with the Qiagen OneStep RT-PCR kit. TCRdb applied fastp at Q25 and MiXCR to the public reads, then kept only in-frame beta chains. Rows with a matching CDR3 protein are joined into one entry that keeps the most common DNA and genes. Within this sample are roughly 660,000 distinct CDR3 sequences, with around 16% of them counted one time only. The ten largest clones take up 15% to 18% of the sample. The specimen sequenced was blood. These receptors originate from a man aged 45 to 65 with Graves' hyperthyroidism.

This clonotype was seen a few times. The chain employs TRBV7-9 and TRBJ2-1, with TRBD2 matching over 12 bases. Per the germline V gene, CDR1 is SEHNR and CDR2 is FQNEAQ (reference sequence). Trimming removed 5 bases from V and 0 bases from J; junction bases left unmatched: 5. The CDR3 contains 17 residues. The CDR3 DNA reads TGTGCCAGCAGCACACCGACTAGCGGGAGCTCCTACAATGAGCAGTTCTTC. Its protein is CASSTPTSGSSYNEQFF.

This clonotype appeared many times. The chain recombines TRBV28 with TRBJ1-2; D perhaps matches TRBD1 (5 bases). Per germline, CDR1 MDHEN and CDR2 SYDVKM. Trimming took off 6 bases at V and 4 bases at J, with 15 bases between the two ends. This CDR3 comprises 14 residues. The CDR3 nucleotides read TGTGCCAGCAGACCCAACCGGGACCTCTATGGCTACACCTTC. Its translation is CASRPNRDLYGYTF.

The chain has TRBV24-1 and TRBJ2-7, with D unresolved. Trimming cost V 6 bases and J 0 bases, with 8 bases left between them. This CDR3 spans 13 amino acids. Germline CDR1 KGHDR, CDR2 SFDVKD. The CDR3 DNA sequence: TGTGCCACCAGTAAGGGCCTCTCCTACGAGCAGTACTTC. This sequence encodes CATSKGLSYEQYF.

The J gene is TRBJ2-7, the V gene TRBV25-1; tentatively, D is TRBD1 (5 bases). V shed 1 base and J shed 1 base, with 17 bases lying between them. Per germline, CDR1 MGHDK and CDR2 SYGVNS. CDR3 length equals 17 residues. CDR3 coding DNA: TGTGCCAGCAGTGAATTTAGTCTGGAGACAGCGTCCTACGAGCAGTACTTC. Its protein product is CASSEFSLETASYEQYF.

This clonotype was counted ten times or more. The chain joins TRBV2 to TRBJ2-6, with D unclear. From germline, CDR1 is SNHLY and CDR2 FYNNEI. CDR3 size: 15 residues. The ends were cut back, 1 base at V and 0 bases at J, with 4 bases in the middle. For the CDR3, the DNA is TGTGCCAGCAGTGAAGTCAGCTCTGGGGCCAACGTCCTGACTTTC. Translating gives CASSEVSSGANVLTF.

This clonotype was found many times. The chain uses TRBV7-9 and TRBJ1-3, with D perhaps matching TRBD1 (6 bases). Germline CDR1 SEHNR, CDR2 FQNEAQ (reference sequence). CDR3 length: 15 residues. The V end lost 6 bases, the J end lost 4 bases, and 16 bases lay between the germline ends. The CDR3 DNA reads as TGTGCCAGCAGAAAACAACAGGGCGTCGGAAACACCATATATTTT. This codes for CASRKQQGVGNTIYF. The variable domain in full, completed from reference TRBV7-9 and TRBJ1-3, reads DTGVSQNPRHKITKRGQNVTFRCDPISEHNRLYWYRQTLGQGPEFLTYFQNEAQLEKSRLLSDRFSAERPKGSFSTLEIQRTEQGDSAMYLCASRKQQGVGNTIYFGEGSWLTVV.

A word on this clonotype: Just one base apart from a much larger clone, this may be a read error. The chain has TRBV30 and TRBJ1-5; D unclear. This CDR3 comprises 13 residues. The germline CDR1 and CDR2 sequences are GTSNPN and SVGIG (reference sequence). The CDR3 nucleotides read TGTGCCTGGAGTCCTTCGATCAATCAGCCCGAGCATTTT. As protein: CAWSPSINQPEHF.

This clonotype was detected ten times or more. The rearrangement links TRBV11-2 to TRBJ2-1; D is possibly TRBD2 (5 bases). Germline V gives CDR1 SGHAT, CDR2 FQNNGV. The germline V and J ends were trimmed by 4 bases and 9 bases, with 19 bases remaining between them. The CDR3 totals 15 residues. As DNA, the CDR3 is TGTGCCAGCAGCTCGCCGCTAGCTGCTCTGAGTGAGCAGTTCTTC. It is translated as CASSSPLAALSEQFF.

V and J are TRBV18 and TRBJ1-2; D not resolved. The CDR3 totals 12 residues. Germline values: CDR1 KGHSH, CDR2 LQKENI. Trimming took 2 bases from V and 5 from J, leaving 6 bases between them. In nucleotides, the CDR3 is TGTGCCAGCTCACCAGAAGGGTATGGCTACACCTTC. It is translated as CASSPEGYGYTF.

This clonotype was recorded a few times. The V and J genes are TRBV7-2 and TRBJ2-7; 7 bases map to TRBD2. Germline lookup yields CDR1 SGHTA and CDR2 FQGNSA. V was clipped by 1 base and J by 4 bases; unmatched bases: 4. The CDR3 contains 14 residues. CDR3 amino acids: CASSLDGLGYEQYF. CDR3 DNA sequence: TGTGCCAGCAGCTTAGACGGACTAGGTTACGAGCAGTACTTC.

The gene calls are TRBV7-2 and TRBJ2-4; TRBD2 matches at 10 bases. Germline V CDR1 and CDR2: SGHTA, FQGNSA. V was pared by 4 bases and J by 1 base, with 4 bases of the junction left unmatched. This CDR3 region has 16 residues. The CDR3 DNA reads TGTGCCAGCAGCTCGGCTAGCGGGAGTGCCAAAAACATTCAGTACTTC. Translated, it gives CASSSASGSAKNIQYF. The full variable domain, with the rest looked up from reference TRBV7-2 and TRBJ2-4, is GAGVSQSPSNKVTEKGKDVELRCDPISGHTALYWYRQSLGQGLEFLIYFQGNSAPDKSGLPSDRFSAERTGGSVSTLTIQRTQQEDSAVYLCASSSASGSAKNIQYFGAGTRLSVL.

The rearrangement uses TRBV20-1 and TRBJ2-7; 7 nucleotides align to TRBD2. CDR1 and CDR2 (germline): DFQATT, SNEGSKA (reference sequence). This CDR3 comprises 15 residues. Trimming cost V 0 bases and J 2 bases; bases outside gene matches: 7. For the CDR3, the DNA is TGCAGTGCTAGAGAGACGGGAGGAGGGGCCTACGAGCAGTACTTC. This encodes CSARETGGGAYEQYF.

This clonotype was detected only a few times. CDR3 nucleotide sequence: TGCAGTGCTAGATATAGCCTGAGGAATGAGCAGTTCTTC. Residues: CSARYSLRNEQFF. The genes are TRBV20-1 and TRBJ2-1; the D is unclear. Per the germline V gene, CDR1 is DFQATT and CDR2 is SNEGSKA (reference sequence). V lost 2 bases to trimming and J lost 7 bases, with 12 bases between them. The CDR3 is 13 residues long.

With regard to this clonotype: This may come from a read error, since a much larger clone is one base off. The chain couples TRBV12-3 or TRBV12-4 to TRBJ1-5; D might be TRBD1 (6 bases). Trimming stripped 3 bases from V and 3 bases from J, with 21 bases between. This CDR3 comprises 18 residues. CDR3 coding DNA: TGTGCCAGCAGTTTTAGTTCAGTGCGACAGGTTATCAATCAGCCCCAGCATTTT. Translating gives CASSFSSVRQVINQPQHF.

This clonotype has just one count. The rearrangement joins TRBV20-1 to TRBJ1-5; no clear D. This CDR3 contains 13 residues. Germline loops: CDR1 DFQATT, CDR2 SNEGSKA (reference sequence). V was shortened by 2 bases and J by 0 bases, with 5 bases between the two germline ends. The CDR3 nucleotides read TGCAGTGCTAGACCTTATAGCAATCAGCCCCAGCATTTT. Amino acid sequence: CSARPYSNQPQHF.

The chain joins TRBV5-4 to TRBJ2-1; D gene ambiguous. Germline CDR1 and CDR2: SGHNT and YYREEE (reference sequence). CDR3 length: 18 amino acids. V lost 2 bases and J lost 0, with 18 bases in between. Written as DNA, the CDR3 is TGTGCCAGCAGCTTAAGTGCAGGCGCCTACTCCTCCTACAATGAGCAGTTCTTC. This codes for CASSLSAGAYSSYNEQFF.

This clonotype was seen just once. The DNA for the CDR3 is TGCGCCAGCAGCTCCACAGGGGACCCTCTACAAGAGACCCAGTACTTC. This gives the protein CASSSTGDPLQETQYF. The chain combines TRBV5-1 with TRBJ2-5, with TRBD1 matching over 7 bases. The CDR3 covers 16 residues. Germline V gene lookup returns CDR1 SGHRS and CDR2 YFSETQ. Trimming at V came to 3 bases and at J to 2 bases, leaving 10 bases not matched to a gene.

This clonotype was seen many times. The gene calls are TRBV7-9 and TRBJ2-7; the D is unclear. CDR1 and CDR2 from the germline V gene are SEHNR and FQNEAQ (reference sequence). This CDR3 region has 15 residues. V shed 1 base and J shed 0 bases, with 10 bases lying between them. CDR3 DNA sequence: TGTGCCAGCAGCTTAGAGGGCGCGAGCTCCTACGAGCAGTACTTC. Protein product: CASSLEGASSYEQYF.

This clonotype was found many times. The genes are TRBV28 and TRBJ2-7; 10 bases map to TRBD1. This CDR3 contains 14 residues. The V gene end was trimmed by 7 bases and the J gene end by 2 bases; junction bases not matched to a gene: 5. Germline V gives CDR1 MDHEN, CDR2 SYDVKM. CDR3 loop: CASIPGQGTYEQYF. CDR3 in DNA: TGTGCCAGCATCCCGGGACAGGGGACCTACGAGCAGTACTTC. Supplemented by reference TRBV28 and TRBJ2-7, the full variable domain reads DVKVTQSSRYLVKRTGEKVFLECVQDMDHENMFWYRQDPGLGLRLIYFSYDVKMKEKGDIPEGYSVSREKKERFSLILESASTNQTSMYLCASIPGQGTYEQYFGPGTRLTVT.